The 17 T cell receptor beta chains given below trace back to one sample, sequenced in a study of CD8+ T cells in alopecia areata. Treatment: oral pan-JAK inhibitor, 5-10 mg twice daily. It was cDNA, reverse transcribed from extracted RNA, that served as the sequencing template. Produced via immunoSEQ multiplex PCR; TCRdb's table is partial and in-frame only. Of some 120,000 clones in the sample, approximately 60% were seen once. Material: CD4+ T cells sorted from blood, obtained at week 4, from a patient treated with tofacitinib. All receptors derive from a human donor with alopecia areata.

The chain couples TRBV29-1 to TRBJ1-2, with TRBD1 matching 8 bases. The CDR3 extends over 15 amino acids. Germline CDR1 SQVTM, CDR2 ANQGSEA. The ends lost 1 base at V and 6 bases at J; junction bases unmatched: 10. CDR3 in DNA: TGCAGCGTTGAAGTGGGCAGGGGGCTGGGTAATGGCTACACCTTC. This gives the protein CSVEVGRGLGNGYTF.

This clone showed up just a few times. This chain links TRBV4-2 with TRBJ1-2; D remains unclear. Germline V gives CDR1 LGHNA, CDR2 YNFKEQ. With 0 bases removed from V and 5 bases from J, the gap between germline ends came to 13 bases. The CDR3 spans 15 residues. The CDR3 region is CASSQDRSPLYGYTF. The CDR3 DNA follows: TGTGCCAGCAGCCAAGACAGGTCCCCTTTATATGGCTACACCTTC.

This clone was counted between two and nine times. The rearrangement links TRBV23-1 to TRBJ1-5; D ambiguous. TRBV23-1 counts as an open reading frame of uncertain function. V was clipped by 7 bases and J by 2 bases, with 21 bases between them. The CDR3 is made up of 17 amino acids. The CDR3 loop is CASTTDGRPRGNQPQHF. The CDR3 nucleotides read TGCGCCAGCACCACGGATGGCCGGCCGCGAGGCAATCAGCCCCAGCATTTT.

This chain joins TRBV5-1 and TRBJ2-5, with D possibly matching TRBD2 (7 bases). V dropped 2 bases and J dropped 2 bases, with 19 bases sitting between them. Germline CDR1 is SGHRS and CDR2 is YFSETQ. CDR3 length: 17 amino acids. CDR3 nucleotide sequence: TGCGCCAGCAGCTTACGCGGGGGCGCTGACAGTCAAGAGACCCAGTACTTC. Amino acids: CASSLRGGADSQETQYF.

V gene TRBV18 combines with J gene TRBJ2-7, with 10 positions matching TRBD2. This CDR3 has 15 amino acids. The germline CDR1 and CDR2 sequences are KGHSH and LQKENI. After removal of 4 bases from V and 5 bases from J, the junction contained 8 bases not matched to a gene. The DNA of the CDR3 is TGTGCCAGCTCACAAGTAGCGGGAGGCAACCACGAGCAGTACTTC. It specifies CASSQVAGGNHEQYF.

In its sample, this clone was seen a few times. This chain links TRBV29-1 with TRBJ2-3; D uncertain. The V end lost 7 bases, the J end lost 2 bases, and 16 bases lay between the germline ends. The CDR3 contains 14 residues. From germline, CDR1 is SQVTM and CDR2 ANQGSEA. The CDR3 nucleotides are TGCAGCGCTGGTGCGCACTCTACCACAGATACGCAGTATTTT. Its translation is CSAGAHSTTDTQYF.

The V gene is TRBV29-1, the J gene TRBJ1-1, with a tentative D call TRBD1 (5 bases). In germline, CDR1 is SQVTM, CDR2 ANQGSEA. Trimming took off 4 bases at V and 0 bases at J, with 12 bases between the two ends. The CDR3 is 14 residues long. CDR3 sequence: CSVGEGRVNTEAFF. The CDR3 coding sequence is TGCAGCGTTGGAGAGGGCAGGGTGAACACTGAAGCTTTCTTT.

V is TRBV27 and J is TRBJ1-5; D gene ambiguous. The V end lost 5 bases, the J end lost 13 bases, and 18 bases lay between the germline ends. This CDR3 has 13 residues. The germline V gene has CDR1 MNHEY and CDR2 SMNVEV (reference sequence). Written as DNA, the CDR3 is TGTGCCAGCAGTCCTATCAAGCGATTGCCTCAGCATTTT. Translating gives CASSPIKRLPQHF.

The V and J genes are TRBV5-1 and TRBJ2-7, with 7 bases lining up with TRBD1. V shed 2 bases, J shed 0 bases, and the junction held 8 bases outside the gene matches. Germline CDR1 and CDR2: SGHRS and YFSETQ. The CDR3 spans 16 residues. The CDR3 DNA reads TGCGCCAGCAGCTTAAACACAGGGGCCGACTCCTACGAGCAGTACTTC. Protein: CASSLNTGADSYEQYF.

In its sample, this clone was seen a few times. CDR3: CSGASGGQETQYF. DNA for the CDR3: TGCAGCGGAGCTAGCGGGGGCCAAGAGACCCAGTACTTC. The chain employs TRBV29-1 and TRBJ2-5; 10 bases line up with TRBD2. The CDR3 runs to 13 residues. Germline V lookup: CDR1 SQVTM, CDR2 ANQGSEA. Losses at the gene ends were 7 bases for V and 1 base for J; bases not matched to a gene: 3.

J is TRBJ2-5 and V is TRBV28; 8 nucleotides line up with TRBD2. Germline trimming cut 2 bases from V and 4 bases from J; bases unmatched to any gene: 6. The germline V gene has CDR1 MDHEN and CDR2 SYDVKM. The CDR3 consists of 15 residues. CDR3 sequence: CASSLGGRQGETQYF. The CDR3, as DNA: TGTGCCAGCAGTTTAGGCGGGAGGCAGGGAGAGACCCAGTACTTC. The complete variable domain, with remaining parts taken from reference TRBV28 and TRBJ2-5, reads DVKVTQSSRYLVKRTGEKVFLECVQDMDHENMFWYRQDPGLGLRLIYFSYDVKMKEKGDIPEGYSVSREKKERFSLILESASTNQTSMYLCASSLGGRQGETQYFGPGTRLLVL.

This clone was picked up one time. The rearrangement links TRBV2 to TRBJ2-6; 8 nucleotides align to TRBD2. Germline V gene sequence: CDR1 SNHLY, CDR2 FYNNEI. After removal of 4 bases from V and 0 bases from J, the junction contained 5 bases not matched to a gene. The CDR3 has 17 amino acids. DNA for the CDR3: TGTGCCAGCAGTGCCGGGAGGGCCTTCTCTGGGGCCAACGTCCTGACTTTC. Its protein is CASSAGRAFSGANVLTF.

This sequence joins TRBV25-1 and TRBJ1-3; D uncertain. Trimming removed 4 bases from V and 3 bases from J, with 7 bases in between. Germline CDR1 and CDR2: MGHDK and SYGVNS. CDR3 length: 13 residues. The CDR3 sequence: CASSVQVGNTIYF. DNA of the CDR3: TGTGCCAGCAGTGTTCAAGTTGGAAACACCATATATTTT.

The chain is built from TRBV7-8 and TRBJ1-2, with 8 positions matching TRBD1. Germline lookup yields CDR1 SGHVS and CDR2 FQNEAQ. V trimming: 4 bases; J trimming: 3 bases; junction bases outside the gene matches: 1. This CDR3 region has 13 residues. The CDR3: CASSSDRDYGYTF. DNA of the CDR3: TGTGCCAGCAGCTCGGACAGGGACTATGGCTACACCTTC.

This chain links TRBV9 with TRBJ1-6; D is unresolved. V was pared by 1 base and J by 5 bases, with 13 bases between. CDR3 length equals 16 residues. Germline V gene sequence: CDR1 SGDLS, CDR2 YYNGEE. The chain's CDR3 is CASSVMGGNDNSPLHF. CDR3 nucleotide sequence: TGTGCCAGCAGCGTAATGGGAGGGAACGATAATTCACCCCTCCACTTT.

A few counts support this clone. The chain couples TRBV29-1 to TRBJ1-2; tentatively, D is TRBD1 (6 bases). V shed 4 bases and J shed 2 bases, with 8 bases lying between them. The CDR3 contains 12 residues. Germline-derived CDR1 and CDR2 are SQVTM and ANQGSEA. The CDR3 region is CSVGDRNYGYTF. CDR3 sequence (DNA): TGCAGCGTTGGTGACAGGAACTATGGCTACACCTTC.

This clone was detected only once. The V gene is TRBV18, the J gene TRBJ2-3; D might be TRBD1 (5 bases). Germline V gene sequence: CDR1 KGHSH, CDR2 LQKENI. The CDR3 runs 15 residues. V shed 1 base and J shed 0 bases, with 8 bases lying between them. The CDR3 loop reads CASSPRQFSTDTQYF. CDR3 DNA: TGTGCCAGCTCACCACGACAGTTTAGCACAGATACGCAGTATTTT.